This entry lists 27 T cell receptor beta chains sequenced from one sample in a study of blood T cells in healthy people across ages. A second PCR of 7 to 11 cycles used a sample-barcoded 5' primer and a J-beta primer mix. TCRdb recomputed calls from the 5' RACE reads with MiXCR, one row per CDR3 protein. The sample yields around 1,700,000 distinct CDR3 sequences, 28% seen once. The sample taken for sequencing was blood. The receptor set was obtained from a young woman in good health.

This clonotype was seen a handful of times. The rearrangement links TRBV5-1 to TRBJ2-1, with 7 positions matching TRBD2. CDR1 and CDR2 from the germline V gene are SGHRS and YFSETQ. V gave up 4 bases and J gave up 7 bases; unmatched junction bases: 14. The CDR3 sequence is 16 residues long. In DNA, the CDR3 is TGCGCCAGCAGCCCAAGCGGGACTCCCAAGGGGAATGAGCAGTTCTTC. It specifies CASSPSGTPKGNEQFF.

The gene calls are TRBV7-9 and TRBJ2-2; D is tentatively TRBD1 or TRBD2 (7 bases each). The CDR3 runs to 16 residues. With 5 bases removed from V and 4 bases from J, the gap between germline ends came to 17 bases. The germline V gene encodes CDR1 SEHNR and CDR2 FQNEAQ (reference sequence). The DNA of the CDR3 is TGTGCCAGCAGCACCAGCCCAGGGGGGGCCACCGGGGAGCTGTTTTTT. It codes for CASSTSPGGATGELFF.

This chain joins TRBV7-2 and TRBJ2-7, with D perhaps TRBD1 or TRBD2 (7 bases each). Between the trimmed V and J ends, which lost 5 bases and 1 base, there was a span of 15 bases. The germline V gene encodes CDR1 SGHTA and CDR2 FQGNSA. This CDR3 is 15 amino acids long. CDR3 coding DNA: TGTGCCAGCAGCAACCGACAGGGAGGGTCCTACGAGCAGTACTTC. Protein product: CASSNRQGGSYEQYF.

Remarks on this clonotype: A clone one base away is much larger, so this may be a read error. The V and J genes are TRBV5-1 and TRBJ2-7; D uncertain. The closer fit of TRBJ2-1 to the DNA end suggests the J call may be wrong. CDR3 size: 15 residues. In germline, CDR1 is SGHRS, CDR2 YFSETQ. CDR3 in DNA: TGCGCCAGCAGCTTGATGTCAGCGTCTACCTACGAGCAGTTCTTC. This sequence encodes CASSLMSASTYEQFF.

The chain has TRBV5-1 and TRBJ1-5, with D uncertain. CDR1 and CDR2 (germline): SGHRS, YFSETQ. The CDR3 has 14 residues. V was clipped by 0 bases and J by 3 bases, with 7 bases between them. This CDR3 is CASSLVGNNQPQHF. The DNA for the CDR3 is TGCGCCAGCAGCTTGGTCGGCAACAATCAGCCCCAGCATTTT.

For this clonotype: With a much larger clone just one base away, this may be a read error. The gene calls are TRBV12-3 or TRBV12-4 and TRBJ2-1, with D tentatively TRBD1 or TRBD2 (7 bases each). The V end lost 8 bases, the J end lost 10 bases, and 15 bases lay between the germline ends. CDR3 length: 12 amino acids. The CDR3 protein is CASARGDYEQFF. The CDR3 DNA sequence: TGTGCCAGCGCCAGGGGGGACTACGAGCAGTTCTTC.

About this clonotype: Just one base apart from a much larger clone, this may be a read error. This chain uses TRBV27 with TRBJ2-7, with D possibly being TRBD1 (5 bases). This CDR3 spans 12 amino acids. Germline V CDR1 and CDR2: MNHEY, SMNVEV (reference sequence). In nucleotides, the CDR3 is TGTACCATTCCCACAGGTATCTACGAGCAGTACTTC. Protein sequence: CTIPTGIYEQYF.

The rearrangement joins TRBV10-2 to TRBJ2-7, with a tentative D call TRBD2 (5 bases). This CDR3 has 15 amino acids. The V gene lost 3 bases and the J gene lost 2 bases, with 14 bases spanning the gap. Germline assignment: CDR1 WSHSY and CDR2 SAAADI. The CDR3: CASSERAGIPYEQYF. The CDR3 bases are TGCGCCAGCAGTGAACGCGCGGGCATCCCCTACGAGCAGTACTTC.

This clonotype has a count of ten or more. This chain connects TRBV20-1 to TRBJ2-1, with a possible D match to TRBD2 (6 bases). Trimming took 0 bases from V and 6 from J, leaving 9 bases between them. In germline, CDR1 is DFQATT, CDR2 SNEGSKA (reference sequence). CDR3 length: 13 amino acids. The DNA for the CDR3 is TGCAGTGCTAGAGATCCGGGGGTCAATGAGCAGTTCTTC. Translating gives CSARDPGVNEQFF.

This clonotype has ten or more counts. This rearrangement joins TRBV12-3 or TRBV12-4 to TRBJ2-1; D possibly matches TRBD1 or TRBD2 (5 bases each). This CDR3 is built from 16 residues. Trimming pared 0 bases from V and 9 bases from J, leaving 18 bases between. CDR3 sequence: CASSLADPGIGAEQFF. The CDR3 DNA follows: TGTGCCAGCAGTTTAGCGGATCCGGGAATAGGGGCTGAGCAGTTCTTC.

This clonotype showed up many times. The CDR3 region has the DNA TGTGCCAGCAGCCGTAGTGGGTACGAGCAGTACTTC. Translating it yields CASSRSGYEQYF. The genes are TRBV12-3 or TRBV12-4 and TRBJ2-7; D is undetermined. The CDR3 extends over 12 amino acids. The V gene lost 6 bases and the J gene lost 4 bases, with 10 bases spanning the gap.

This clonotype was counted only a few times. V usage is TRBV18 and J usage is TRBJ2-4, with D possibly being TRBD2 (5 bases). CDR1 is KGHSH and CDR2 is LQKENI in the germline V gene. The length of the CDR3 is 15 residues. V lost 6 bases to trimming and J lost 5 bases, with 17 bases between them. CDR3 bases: TGTGCCAGCTCCCCTAAGAGGGCCGCTGAAAACATTCAGTACTTC. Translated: CASSPKRAAENIQYF.

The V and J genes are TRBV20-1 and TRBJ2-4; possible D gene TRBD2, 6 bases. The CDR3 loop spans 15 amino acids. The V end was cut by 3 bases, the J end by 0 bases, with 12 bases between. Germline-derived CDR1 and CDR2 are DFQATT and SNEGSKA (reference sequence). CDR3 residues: CSASPGAGAKNIQYF. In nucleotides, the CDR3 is TGCAGTGCTAGTCCCGGAGCGGGAGCCAAAAACATTCAGTACTTC.

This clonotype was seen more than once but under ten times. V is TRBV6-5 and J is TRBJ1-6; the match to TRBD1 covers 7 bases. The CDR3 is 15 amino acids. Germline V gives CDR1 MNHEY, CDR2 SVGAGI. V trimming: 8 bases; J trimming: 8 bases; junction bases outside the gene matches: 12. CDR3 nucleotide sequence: TGTGCCAGCCGACGGGACAGAAAAAGAGATTCACCCCTCCACTTT. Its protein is CASRRDRKRDSPLHF.

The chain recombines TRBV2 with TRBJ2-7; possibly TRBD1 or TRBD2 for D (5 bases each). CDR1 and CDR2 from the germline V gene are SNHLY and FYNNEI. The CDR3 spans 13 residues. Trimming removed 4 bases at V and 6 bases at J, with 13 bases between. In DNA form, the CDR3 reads TGTGCCAGCAGTGTTGAATGGGACCGCGAGCAGTACTTC. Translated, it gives CASSVEWDREQYF.

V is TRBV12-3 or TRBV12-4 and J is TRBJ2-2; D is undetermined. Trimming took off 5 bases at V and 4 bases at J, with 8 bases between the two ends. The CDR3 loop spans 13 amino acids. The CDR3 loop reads CASSPPITGELFF. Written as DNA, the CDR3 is TGTGCCAGCAGTCCCCCCATCACCGGGGAGCTGTTTTTT.

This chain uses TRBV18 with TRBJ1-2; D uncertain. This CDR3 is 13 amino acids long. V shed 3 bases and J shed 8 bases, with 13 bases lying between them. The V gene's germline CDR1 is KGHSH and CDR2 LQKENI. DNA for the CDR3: TGTGCCAGCTCACCGGAAGGCGGAGTCGGCTACACCTTC. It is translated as CASSPEGGVGYTF.

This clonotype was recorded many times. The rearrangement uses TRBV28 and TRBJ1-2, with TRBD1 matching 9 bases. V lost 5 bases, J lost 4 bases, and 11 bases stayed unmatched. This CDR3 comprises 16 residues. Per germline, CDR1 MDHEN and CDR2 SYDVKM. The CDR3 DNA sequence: TGTGCCAGCAGTCTCGGGACAGGGTCCCCCCTCTATGGCTACACCTTC. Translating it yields CASSLGTGSPLYGYTF.

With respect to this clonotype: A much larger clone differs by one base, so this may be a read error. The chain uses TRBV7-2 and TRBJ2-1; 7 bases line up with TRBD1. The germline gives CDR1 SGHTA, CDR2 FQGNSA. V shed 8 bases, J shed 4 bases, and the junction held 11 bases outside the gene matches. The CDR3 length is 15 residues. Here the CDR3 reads CASCSHRGAYNEQFF. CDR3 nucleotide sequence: TGTGCCAGCTGCTCGCACAGGGGAGCGTACAATGAGCAGTTCTTC.

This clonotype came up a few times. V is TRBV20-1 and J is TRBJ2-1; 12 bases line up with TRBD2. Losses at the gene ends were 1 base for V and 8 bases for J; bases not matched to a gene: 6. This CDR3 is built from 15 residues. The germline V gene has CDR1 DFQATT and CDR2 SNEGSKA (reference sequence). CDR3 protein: CSARVTSGGRDEQFF. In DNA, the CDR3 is TGCAGTGCTAGAGTAACTAGCGGGGGGAGGGATGAGCAGTTCTTC.

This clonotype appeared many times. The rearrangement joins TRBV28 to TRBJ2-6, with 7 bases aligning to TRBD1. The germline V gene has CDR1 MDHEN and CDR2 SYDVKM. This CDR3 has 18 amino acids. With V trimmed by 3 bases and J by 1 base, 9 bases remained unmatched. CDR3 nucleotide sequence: TGTGCCAGCAGTTTTACGGGACAGCTTAGGTCTGGGGCCAACGTCCTGACTTTC. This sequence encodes CASSFTGQLRSGANVLTF.

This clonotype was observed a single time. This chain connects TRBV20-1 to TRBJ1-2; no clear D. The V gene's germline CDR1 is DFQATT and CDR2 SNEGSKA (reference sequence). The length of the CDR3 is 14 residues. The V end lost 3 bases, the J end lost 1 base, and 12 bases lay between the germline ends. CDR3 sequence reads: CSARGPGSNYGYTF. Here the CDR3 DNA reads TGCAGTGCTAGGGGCCCCGGCAGTAACTATGGCTACACCTTC.

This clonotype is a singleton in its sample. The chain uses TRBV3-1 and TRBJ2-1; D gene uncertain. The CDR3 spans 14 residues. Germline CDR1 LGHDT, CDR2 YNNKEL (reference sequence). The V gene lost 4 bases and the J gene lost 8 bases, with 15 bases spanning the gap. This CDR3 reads CASSPMVSVHEQFF. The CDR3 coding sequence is TGTGCCAGCAGCCCTATGGTTTCTGTGCATGAGCAGTTCTTC.

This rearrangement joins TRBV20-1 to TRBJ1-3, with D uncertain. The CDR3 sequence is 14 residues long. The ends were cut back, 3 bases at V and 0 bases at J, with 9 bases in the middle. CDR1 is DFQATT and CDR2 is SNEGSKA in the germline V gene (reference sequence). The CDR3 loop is CSARVRDSGNTIYF. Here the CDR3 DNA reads TGCAGTGCTAGGGTACGCGACTCTGGAAACACCATATATTTT.

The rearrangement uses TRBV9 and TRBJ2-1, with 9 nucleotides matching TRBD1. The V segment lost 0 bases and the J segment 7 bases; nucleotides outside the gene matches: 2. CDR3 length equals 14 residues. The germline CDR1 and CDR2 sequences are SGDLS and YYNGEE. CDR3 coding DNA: TGTGCCAGCAGCGTAGAGGGGACAGGGAATGAGCAGTTCTTC. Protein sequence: CASSVEGTGNEQFF. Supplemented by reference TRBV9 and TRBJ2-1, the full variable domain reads DSGVTQTPKHLITATGQRVTLRCSPRSGDLSVYWYQQSLDQGLQFLIQYYNGEERAKGNILERFSAQQFPDLHSELNLSSLELGDSALYFCASSVEGTGNEQFFGPGTRLTVL.

The CDR3 DNA follows: TGCAGTGCTAGAGAACTAGCGGGAAGGTTGAATGAGCAGTTCTTC. This sequence encodes CSARELAGRLNEQFF. The chain uses TRBV20-1 and TRBJ2-1; 10 nucleotides align to TRBD2. Germline V gene sequence: CDR1 DFQATT, CDR2 SNEGSKA (reference sequence). The length of the CDR3 is 15 residues. V was pared by 0 bases and J by 7 bases, with 6 bases of the junction left unmatched.

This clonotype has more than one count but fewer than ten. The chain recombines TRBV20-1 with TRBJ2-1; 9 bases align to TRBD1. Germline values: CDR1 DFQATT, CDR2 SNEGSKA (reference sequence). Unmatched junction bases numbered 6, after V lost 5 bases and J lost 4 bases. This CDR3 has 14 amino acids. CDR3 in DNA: TGCAGTGCTCCGAGGACAGGGGCGTACAATGAGCAGTTCTTC. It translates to CSAPRTGAYNEQFF.